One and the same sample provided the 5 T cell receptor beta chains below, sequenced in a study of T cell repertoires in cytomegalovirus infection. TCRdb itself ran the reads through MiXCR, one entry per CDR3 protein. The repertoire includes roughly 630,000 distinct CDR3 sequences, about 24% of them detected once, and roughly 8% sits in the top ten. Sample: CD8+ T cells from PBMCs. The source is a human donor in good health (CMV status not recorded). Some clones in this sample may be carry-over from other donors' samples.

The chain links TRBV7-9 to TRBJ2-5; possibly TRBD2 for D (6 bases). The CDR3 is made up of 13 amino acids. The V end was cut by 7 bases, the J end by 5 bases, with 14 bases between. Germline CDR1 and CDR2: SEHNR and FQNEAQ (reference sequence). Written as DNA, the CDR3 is TGTGCCAGCACCGACAGCCGGGAGGAGACCCAGTACTTC. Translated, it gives CASTDSREETQYF.

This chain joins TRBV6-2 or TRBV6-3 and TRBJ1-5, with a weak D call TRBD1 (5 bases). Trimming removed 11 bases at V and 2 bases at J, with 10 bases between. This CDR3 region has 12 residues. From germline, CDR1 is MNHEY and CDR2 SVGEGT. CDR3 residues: CAAQGRNQPQHF. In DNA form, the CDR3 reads TGTGCCGCCCAGGGACGCAATCAGCCCCAGCATTTT.

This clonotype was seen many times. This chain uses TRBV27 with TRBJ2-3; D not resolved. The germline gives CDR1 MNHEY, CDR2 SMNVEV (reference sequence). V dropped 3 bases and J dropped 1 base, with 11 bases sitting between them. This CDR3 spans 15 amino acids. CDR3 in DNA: TGTGCCAGCAGTTTCAGGTATCGGGGCACAGATACGCAGTATTTT. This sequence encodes CASSFRYRGTDTQYF.

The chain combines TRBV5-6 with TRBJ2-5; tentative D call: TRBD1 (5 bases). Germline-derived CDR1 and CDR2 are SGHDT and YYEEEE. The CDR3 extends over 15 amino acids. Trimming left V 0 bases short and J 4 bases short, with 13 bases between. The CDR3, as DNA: TGTGCCAGCAGCTTGGTAGGTGGGGCGCGAGAGACCCAGTACTTC. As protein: CASSLVGGARETQYF.

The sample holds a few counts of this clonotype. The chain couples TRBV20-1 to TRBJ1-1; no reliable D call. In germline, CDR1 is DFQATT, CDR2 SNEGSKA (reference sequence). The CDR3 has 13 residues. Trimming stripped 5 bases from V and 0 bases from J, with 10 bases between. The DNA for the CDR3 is TGCAGTGCTCTCCGACACATGAACACTGAAGCTTTCTTT. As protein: CSALRHMNTEAFF.